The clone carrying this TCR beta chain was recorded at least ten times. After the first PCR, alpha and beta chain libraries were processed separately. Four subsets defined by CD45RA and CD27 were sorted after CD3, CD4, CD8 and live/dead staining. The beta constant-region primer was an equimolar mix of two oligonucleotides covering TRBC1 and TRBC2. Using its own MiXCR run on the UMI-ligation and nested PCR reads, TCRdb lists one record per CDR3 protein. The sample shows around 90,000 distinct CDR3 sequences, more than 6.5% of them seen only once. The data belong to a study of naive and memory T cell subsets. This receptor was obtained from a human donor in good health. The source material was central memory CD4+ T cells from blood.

CDR3 residues: CSGTVGGRFTEAFF. DNA for the CDR3: TGCAGTGGAACCGTAGGAGGGCGGTTCACTGAAGCTTTCTTT. V and J are TRBV20-1 and TRBJ1-1; D remains ambiguous. CDR1 and CDR2 from the germline V gene are DFQATT and SNEGSKA (reference sequence). The ends were cut back, 7 bases at V and 4 bases at J, with 19 bases in the middle. The CDR3 extends over 14 amino acids.